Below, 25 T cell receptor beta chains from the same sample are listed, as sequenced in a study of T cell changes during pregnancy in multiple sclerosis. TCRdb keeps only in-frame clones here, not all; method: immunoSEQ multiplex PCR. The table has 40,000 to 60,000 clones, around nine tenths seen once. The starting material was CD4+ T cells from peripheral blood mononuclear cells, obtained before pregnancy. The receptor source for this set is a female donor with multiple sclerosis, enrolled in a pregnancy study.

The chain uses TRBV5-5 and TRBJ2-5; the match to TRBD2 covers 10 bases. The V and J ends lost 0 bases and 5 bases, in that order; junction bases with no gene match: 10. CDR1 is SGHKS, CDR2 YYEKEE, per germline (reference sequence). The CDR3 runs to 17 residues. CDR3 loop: CASSLAGAGGLGETQYF. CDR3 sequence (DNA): TGTGCCAGCAGCTTGGCGGGAGCGGGAGGGTTGGGGGAGACCCAGTACTTC.

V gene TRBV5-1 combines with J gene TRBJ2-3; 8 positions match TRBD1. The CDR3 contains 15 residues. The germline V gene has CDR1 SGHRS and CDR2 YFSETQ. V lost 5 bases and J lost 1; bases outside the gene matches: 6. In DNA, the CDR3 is TGCGCCAGCAGTCGTCCAGGGGGCGGCACAGATACGCAGTATTTT. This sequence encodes CASSRPGGGTDTQYF.

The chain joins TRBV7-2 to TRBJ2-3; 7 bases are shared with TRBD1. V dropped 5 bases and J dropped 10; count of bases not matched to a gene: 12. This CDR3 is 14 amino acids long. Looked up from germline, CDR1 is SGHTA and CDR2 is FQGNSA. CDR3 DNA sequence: TGTGCCAGCAGCCCAAATAAGGGGGCCAATGCGCAGTATTTT. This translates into CASSPNKGANAQYF. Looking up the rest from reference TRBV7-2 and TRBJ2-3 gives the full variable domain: GAGVSQSPSNKVTEKGKDVELRCDPISGHTALYWYRQSLGQGLEFLIYFQGNSAPDKSGLPSDRFSAERTGGSVSTLTIQRTQQEDSAVYLCASSPNKGANAQYFGPGTRLTVL.

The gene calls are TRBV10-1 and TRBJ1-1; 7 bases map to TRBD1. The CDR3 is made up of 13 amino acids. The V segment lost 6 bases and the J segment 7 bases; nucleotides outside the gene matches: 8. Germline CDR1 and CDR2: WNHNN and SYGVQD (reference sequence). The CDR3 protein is CASSLYRDSEAFF. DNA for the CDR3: TGCGCCAGCAGCTTATACCGGGACAGTGAAGCTTTCTTT.

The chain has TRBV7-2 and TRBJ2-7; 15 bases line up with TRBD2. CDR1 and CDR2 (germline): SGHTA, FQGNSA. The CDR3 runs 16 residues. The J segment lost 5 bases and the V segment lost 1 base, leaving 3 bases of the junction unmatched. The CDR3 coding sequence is TGTGCCAGCAGCTTAGAAGGGACTAGCGGGAGGAACGAGCAGTACTTC. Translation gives CASSLEGTSGRNEQYF.

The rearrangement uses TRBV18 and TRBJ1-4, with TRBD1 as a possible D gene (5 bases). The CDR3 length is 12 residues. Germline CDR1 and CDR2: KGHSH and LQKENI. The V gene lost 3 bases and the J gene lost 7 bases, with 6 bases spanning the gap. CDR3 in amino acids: CASSPTVEKLFF. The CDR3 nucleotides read TGTGCCAGCTCACCGACAGTTGAAAAACTGTTTTTT.

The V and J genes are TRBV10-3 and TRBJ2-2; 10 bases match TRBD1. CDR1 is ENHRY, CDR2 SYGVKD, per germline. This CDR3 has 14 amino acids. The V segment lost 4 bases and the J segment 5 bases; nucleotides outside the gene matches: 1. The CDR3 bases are TGTGCCATCAGTGGACAGGGGGCTACCGGGGAGCTGTTTTTT. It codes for CAISGQGATGELFF.

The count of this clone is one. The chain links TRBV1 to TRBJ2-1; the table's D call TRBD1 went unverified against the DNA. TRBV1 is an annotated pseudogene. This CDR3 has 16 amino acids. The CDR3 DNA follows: TGCACCAGCAGGTTTTTAATGGGGGCGTCCTACAATGAGCAGTTCTTC. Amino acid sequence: CTSRFLMGASYNEQFF.

The chain's CDR3 is CASSLWLAGANTGELFF. The CDR3 nucleotides read TGCGCCAGCAGCTTGTGGCTAGCGGGAGCGAACACCGGGGAGCTGTTTTTT. The chain links TRBV5-1 to TRBJ2-2; 10 positions match TRBD2. The CDR3 totals 17 residues. Germline V lookup: CDR1 SGHRS, CDR2 YFSETQ. The V gene end was trimmed by 1 base and the J gene end by 0 bases; junction bases not matched to a gene: 3.

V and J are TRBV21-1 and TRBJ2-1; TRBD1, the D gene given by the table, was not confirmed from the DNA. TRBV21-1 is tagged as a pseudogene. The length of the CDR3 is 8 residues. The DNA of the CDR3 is TGTGCCGGGCACCTGCAGTTCTTC. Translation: CAGHLQFF.

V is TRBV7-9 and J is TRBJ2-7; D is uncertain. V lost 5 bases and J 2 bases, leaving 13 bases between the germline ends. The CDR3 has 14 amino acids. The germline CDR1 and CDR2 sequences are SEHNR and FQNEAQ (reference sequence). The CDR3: CASSNSLPPYEQYF. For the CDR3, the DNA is TGTGCCAGCAGCAACAGCCTTCCCCCCTACGAGCAGTACTTC.

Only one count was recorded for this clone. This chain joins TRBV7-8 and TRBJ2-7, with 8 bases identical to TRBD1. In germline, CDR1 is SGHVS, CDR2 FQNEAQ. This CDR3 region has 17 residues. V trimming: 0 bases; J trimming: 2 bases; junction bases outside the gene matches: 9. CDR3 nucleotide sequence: TGTGCCAGCAGCTTAGCGCGGTTCAGGGGGCGCGCCTACGAGCAGTACTTC. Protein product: CASSLARFRGRAYEQYF.

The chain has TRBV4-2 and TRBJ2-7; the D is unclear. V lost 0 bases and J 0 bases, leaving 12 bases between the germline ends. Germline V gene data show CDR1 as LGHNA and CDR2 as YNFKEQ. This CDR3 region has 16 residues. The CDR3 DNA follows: TGTGCCAGCAGCCAAGATAAGCAGGTACGCTCCTACGAGCAGTACTTC. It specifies CASSQDKQVRSYEQYF.

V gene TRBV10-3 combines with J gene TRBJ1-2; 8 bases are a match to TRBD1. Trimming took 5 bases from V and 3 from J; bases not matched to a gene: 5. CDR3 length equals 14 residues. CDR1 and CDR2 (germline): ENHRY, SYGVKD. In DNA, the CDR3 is TGTGCCATCAGTCGCGGACAGGGCGACTATGGCTACACCTTC. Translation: CAISRGQGDYGYTF.

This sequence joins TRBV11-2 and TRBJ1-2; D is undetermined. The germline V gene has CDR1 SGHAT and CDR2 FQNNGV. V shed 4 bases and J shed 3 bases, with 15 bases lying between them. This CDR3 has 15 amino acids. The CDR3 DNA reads TGTGCCAGCAGCTCCCCGAGGGCTAGGCACTATGGCTACACCTTC. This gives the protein CASSSPRARHYGYTF.

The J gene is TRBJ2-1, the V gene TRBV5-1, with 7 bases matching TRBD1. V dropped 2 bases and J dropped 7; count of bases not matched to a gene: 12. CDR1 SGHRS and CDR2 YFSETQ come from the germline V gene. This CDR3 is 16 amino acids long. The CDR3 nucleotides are TGCGCCAGCAGCTTTGGGGGCAGGCAGGGGGTGAATGAGCAGTTCTTC. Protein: CASSFGGRQGVNEQFF.

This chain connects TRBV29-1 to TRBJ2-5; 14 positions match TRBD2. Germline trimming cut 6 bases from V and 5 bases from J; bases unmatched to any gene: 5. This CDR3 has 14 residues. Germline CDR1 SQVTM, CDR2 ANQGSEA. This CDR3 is CSVAGLAGAETQYF. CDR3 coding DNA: TGCAGCGTAGCGGGACTAGCGGGAGCTGAGACCCAGTACTTC.

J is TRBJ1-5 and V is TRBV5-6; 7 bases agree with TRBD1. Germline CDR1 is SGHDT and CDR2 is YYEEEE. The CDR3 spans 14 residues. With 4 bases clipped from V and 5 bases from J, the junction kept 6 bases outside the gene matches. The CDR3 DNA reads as TGTGCCAGCAGCCGCCGGGACAGTTATCAGCCCCAGCATTTT. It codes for CASSRRDSYQPQHF.

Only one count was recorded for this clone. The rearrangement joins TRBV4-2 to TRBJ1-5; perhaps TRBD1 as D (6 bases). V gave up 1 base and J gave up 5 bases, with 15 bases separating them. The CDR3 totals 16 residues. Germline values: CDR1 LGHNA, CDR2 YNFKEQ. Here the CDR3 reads CASSQGNTQGHQPQHF. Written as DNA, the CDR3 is TGTGCCAGCAGCCAAGGAAACACACAGGGCCATCAGCCCCAGCATTTT.

The DNA of the CDR3 is TGTGCCAGCAACAGGGGGAACACTGAAGCTTTCTTT. It codes for CASNRGNTEAFF. The chain links TRBV6-1 to TRBJ1-1; TRBD1 matches 7 bases. Germline assignment: CDR1 MNHNS and CDR2 SASEGT. This CDR3 comprises 12 residues. The V gene end was trimmed by 7 bases and the J gene end by 1 base; junction bases not matched to a gene: 0.

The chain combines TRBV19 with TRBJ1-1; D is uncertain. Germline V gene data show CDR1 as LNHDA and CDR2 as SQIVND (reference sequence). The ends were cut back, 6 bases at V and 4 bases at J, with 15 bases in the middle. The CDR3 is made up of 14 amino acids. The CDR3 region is CASSISSGVTEAFF. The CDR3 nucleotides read TGTGCCAGTAGCATATCCTCCGGGGTCACTGAAGCTTTCTTT.

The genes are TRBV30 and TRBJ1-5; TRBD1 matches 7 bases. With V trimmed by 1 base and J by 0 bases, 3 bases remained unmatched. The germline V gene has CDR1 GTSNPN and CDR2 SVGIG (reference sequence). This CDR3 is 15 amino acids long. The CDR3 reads CAWSGQGLSNQPQHF. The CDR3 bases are TGTGCCTGGAGTGGACAGGGTCTTAGCAATCAGCCCCAGCATTTT.

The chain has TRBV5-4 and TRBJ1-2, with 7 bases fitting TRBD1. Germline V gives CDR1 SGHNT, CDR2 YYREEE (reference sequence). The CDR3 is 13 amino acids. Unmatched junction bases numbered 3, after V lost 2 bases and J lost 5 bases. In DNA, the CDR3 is TGTGCCAGCAGCTTAGCAGGGGGGTATGGCTACACCTTC. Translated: CASSLAGGYGYTF.

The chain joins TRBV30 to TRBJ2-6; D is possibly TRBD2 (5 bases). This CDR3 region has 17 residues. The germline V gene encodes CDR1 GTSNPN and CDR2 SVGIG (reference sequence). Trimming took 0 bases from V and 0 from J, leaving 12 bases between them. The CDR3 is CAWSVIGLSSGANVLTF. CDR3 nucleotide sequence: TGTGCCTGGAGTGTAATTGGACTGAGCTCTGGGGCCAACGTCCTGACTTTC.

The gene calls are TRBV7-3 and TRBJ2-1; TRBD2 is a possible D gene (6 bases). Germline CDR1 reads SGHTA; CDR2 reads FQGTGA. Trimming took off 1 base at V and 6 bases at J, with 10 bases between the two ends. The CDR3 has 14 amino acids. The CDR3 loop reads CASSLMGTGNEQFF. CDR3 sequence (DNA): TGTGCCAGCAGCTTAATGGGGACTGGCAATGAGCAGTTCTTC. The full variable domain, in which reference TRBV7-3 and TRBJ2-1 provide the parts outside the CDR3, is GAGVSQTPSNKVTEKGKYVELRCDPISGHTALYWYRQSLGQGPEFLIYFQGTGAADDSGLPNDRFFAVRPEGSVSTLKIQRTERGDSAVYLCASSLMGTGNEQFFGPGTRLTVL.